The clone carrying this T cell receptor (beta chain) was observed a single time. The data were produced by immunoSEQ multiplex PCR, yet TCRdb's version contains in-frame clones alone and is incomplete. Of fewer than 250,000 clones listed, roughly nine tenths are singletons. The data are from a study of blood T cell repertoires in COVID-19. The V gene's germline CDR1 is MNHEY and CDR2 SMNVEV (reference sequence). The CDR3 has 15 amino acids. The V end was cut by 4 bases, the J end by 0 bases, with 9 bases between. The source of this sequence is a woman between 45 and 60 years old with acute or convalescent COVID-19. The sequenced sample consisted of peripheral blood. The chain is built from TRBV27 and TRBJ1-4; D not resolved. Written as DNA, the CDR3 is TGTGCCAGCAGTTCTCCCGGTACAACTAATGAAAAACTGTTTTTT. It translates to CASSSPGTTNEKLFF.